This T cell receptor beta chain was captured by sequencing in a study of naive and memory T cell subsets. Study results and caveats: Gini index rose across naive, CM, EM and EMRA in CD4 and CD8. Clonotypes are single alpha or beta chains, not paired receptors. Naive repertoires, especially CD8, held a few larger clonotypes, possibly memory cells re-expressing CD45RA.

V lost 0 bases to trimming and J lost 6 bases; unmatched junction nucleotides: 10. Germline CDR1 and CDR2: DFQATT and SNEGSKA (reference sequence). This CDR3 has 15 residues. This clonotype was observed many times. What it binds is not known. An equimolar mix of two oligonucleotides served as the beta constant-region primer for TRBC1 and TRBC2. Ligated cDNA was amplified by four rounds of PCR with nested alpha and beta constant-region primers and SP2. An oligonucleotide with the SP2 primer and a 12-nucleotide UMI was ligated to the cDNA 3' end. TCRdb re-analysed the UMI-ligation and nested PCR reads in MiXCR, keeping a single row per CDR3 protein. In the table there are around 83,000 distinct CDR3 sequences, about 11% of which are singletons.

The rearrangement links TRBV20-1 to TRBJ2-7, with 8 bases that match TRBD2. The sample consisted of naive CD4+ T cells from blood. The TCR was taken from a human donor in good health. The CDR3 coding sequence is TGCAGTGCTAGAGATCTAGCCAGCGGGAGTTCCGAGCAGTACTTC. It codes for CSARDLASGSSEQYF.